Included here is one TCR beta chain sequence, with context. The CDR3 spans 12 residues. The junction had 8 bases not matched to a gene; V was cut back by 8 bases and J by 4 bases. Germline V lookup: CDR1 SQVTM, CDR2 ANQGSEA. The sample comes from a study of blood T cell repertoires in COVID-19. About the research overall: Samples came from the United States, Italy and Spain, spanning acute and convalescent COVID-19.

Original methodology: From reference gene primer amplification, estimates of nucleated cell counts were derived. The data were produced by immunoSEQ multiplex PCR, yet TCRdb's version contains in-frame clones alone and is incomplete. For V, J and clone size, that table is used; D and trimming come from the DNA. The table has approximately 430,000 clones, 75% to 90% seen once. Sequenced sample: peripheral blood. The TCR comes from a woman in her 30s with active or convalescent COVID-19. V is TRBV29-1 and J is TRBJ2-7; 7 nucleotides line up with TRBD2. The CDR3 sequence is CSFAGVSYEQYF. The DNA of the CDR3 is TGCAGCTTTGCGGGAGTCTCTTACGAGCAGTACTTC.